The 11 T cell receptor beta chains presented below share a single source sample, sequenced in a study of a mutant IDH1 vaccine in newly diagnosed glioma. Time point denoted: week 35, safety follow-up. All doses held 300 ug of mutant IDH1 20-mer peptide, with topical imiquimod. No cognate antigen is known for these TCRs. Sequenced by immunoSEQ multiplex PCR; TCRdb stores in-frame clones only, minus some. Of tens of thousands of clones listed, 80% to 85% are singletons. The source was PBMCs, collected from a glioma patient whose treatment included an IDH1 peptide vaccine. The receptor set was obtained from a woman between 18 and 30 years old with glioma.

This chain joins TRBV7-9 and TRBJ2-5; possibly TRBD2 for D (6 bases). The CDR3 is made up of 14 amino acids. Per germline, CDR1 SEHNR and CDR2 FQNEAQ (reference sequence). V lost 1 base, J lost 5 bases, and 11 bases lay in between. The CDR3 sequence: CASSLGGGRETQYF. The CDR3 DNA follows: TGTGCCAGCAGCTTAGGAGGAGGGAGGGAGACCCAGTACTTC.

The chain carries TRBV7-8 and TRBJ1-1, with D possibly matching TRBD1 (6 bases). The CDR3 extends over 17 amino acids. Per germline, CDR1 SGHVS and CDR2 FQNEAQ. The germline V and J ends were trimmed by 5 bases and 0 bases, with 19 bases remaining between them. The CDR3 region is CASSGDPGRGLNTEAFF. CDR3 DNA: TGTGCCAGCAGCGGAGACCCAGGGAGGGGGTTGAACACTGAAGCTTTCTTT.

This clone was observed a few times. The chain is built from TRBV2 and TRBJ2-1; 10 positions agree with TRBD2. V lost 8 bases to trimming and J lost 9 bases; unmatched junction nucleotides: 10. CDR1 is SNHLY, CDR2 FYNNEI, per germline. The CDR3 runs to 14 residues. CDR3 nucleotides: TGTGCCAGCCCCCCAGCGGGGGGGCCGAGTGAGCAGTTCTTC. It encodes CASPPAGGPSEQFF.

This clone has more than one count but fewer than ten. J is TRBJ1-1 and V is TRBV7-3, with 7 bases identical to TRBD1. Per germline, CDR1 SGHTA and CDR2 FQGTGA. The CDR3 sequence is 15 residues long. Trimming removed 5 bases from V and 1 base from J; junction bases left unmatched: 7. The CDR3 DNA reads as TGTGCCAGCAGCCCAACACAGGGGCAGAACACTGAAGCTTTCTTT. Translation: CASSPTQGQNTEAFF.

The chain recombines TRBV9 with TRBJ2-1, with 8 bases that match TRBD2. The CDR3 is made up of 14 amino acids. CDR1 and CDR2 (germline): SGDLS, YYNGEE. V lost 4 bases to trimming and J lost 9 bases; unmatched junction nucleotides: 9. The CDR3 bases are TGTGCCAGCAGCCCTCCGGGACTAGTCGGTGAGCAGTTCTTC. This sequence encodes CASSPPGLVGEQFF.

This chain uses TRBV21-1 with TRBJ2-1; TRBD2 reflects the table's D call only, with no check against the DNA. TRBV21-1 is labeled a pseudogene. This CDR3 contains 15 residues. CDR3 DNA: TGTGCCAGCAGCTTCAGACTAGCGGGATACAATGAGCAGTTCTTC. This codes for CASSFRLAGYNEQFF.

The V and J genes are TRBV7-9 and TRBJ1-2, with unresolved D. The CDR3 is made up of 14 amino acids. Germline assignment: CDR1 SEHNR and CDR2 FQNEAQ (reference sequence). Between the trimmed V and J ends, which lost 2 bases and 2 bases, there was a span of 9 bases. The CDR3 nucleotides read TGTGCCAGCAGCTTAAGTCACGGGAACTATGGCTACACCTTC. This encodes CASSLSHGNYGYTF.

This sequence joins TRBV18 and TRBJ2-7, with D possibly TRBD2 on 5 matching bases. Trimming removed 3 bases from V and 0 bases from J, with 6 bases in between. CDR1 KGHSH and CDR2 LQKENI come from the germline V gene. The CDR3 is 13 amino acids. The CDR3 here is CASSPGSSYEQYF. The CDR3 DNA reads TGTGCCAGCTCACCGGGGAGCTCCTACGAGCAGTACTTC. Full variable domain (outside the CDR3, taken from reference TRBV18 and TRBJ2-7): NAGVMQNPRHLVRRRGQEARLRCSPMKGHSHVYWYRQLPEEGLKFMVYLQKENIIDESGMPKERFSAEFPKEGPSILRIQQVVRGDSAAYFCASSPGSSYEQYFGPGTRLTVT.

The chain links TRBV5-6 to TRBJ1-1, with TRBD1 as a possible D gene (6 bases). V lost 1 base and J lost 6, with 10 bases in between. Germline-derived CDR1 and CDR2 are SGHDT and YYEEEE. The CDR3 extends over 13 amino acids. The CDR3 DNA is TGTGCCAGCAGCTTGTGGGCAGGGGCTGAAGCTTTCTTT. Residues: CASSLWAGAEAFF.

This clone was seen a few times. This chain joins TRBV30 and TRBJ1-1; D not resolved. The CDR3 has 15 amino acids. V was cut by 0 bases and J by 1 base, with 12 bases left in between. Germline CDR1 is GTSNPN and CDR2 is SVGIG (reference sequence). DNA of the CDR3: TGTGCCTGGAGTGTACATCGACTCCGGAACACTGAAGCTTTCTTT. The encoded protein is CAWSVHRLRNTEAFF.

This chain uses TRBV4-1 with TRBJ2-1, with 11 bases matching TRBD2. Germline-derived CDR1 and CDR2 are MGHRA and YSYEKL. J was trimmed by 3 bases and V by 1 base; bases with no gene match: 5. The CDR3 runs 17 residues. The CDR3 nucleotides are TGCGCCAGCAGCCAAGTGCCCGGGACTAGCGGCTACAATGAGCAGTTCTTC. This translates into CASSQVPGTSGYNEQFF.